This is a list of T cell receptor beta chains from one sample in a study of CD8 T cells in ankylosing spondylitis. TCRdb re-called the 5' RACE reads with MiXCR, one entry per CDR3 protein. The sample has about 220,000 distinct CDR3 sequences; roughly a tenth are singletons. Material: blood, either unsorted or a sorted T cell fraction (not recorded which). These receptors were collected from a male donor with ankylosing spondylitis or in good health (not recorded which). Both conserved end residues are part of each CDR3. A D gene is named only where the DNA matches it firmly. Expanded clones are given a class, and other clones once, few, many or no size at all.

clone size	V gene	J gene	D gene	CDR3 protein	CDR3 DNA
NA	TRBV28	TRBJ2-1	NA	CASSWAPLRDNEQFF	TGTGCCAGCAGTTGGGCCCCCTTGCGGGACAATGAGCAGTTCTTC
many	TRBV3-1	TRBJ1-1	NA	CASSQRRGYRLEQAFF	TGTGCCAGCAGCCAGAGACGAGGGTACCGTTTAGAACAAGCTTTCTTT
many	TRBV3-1	TRBJ1-1	NA	CASSQEVGQYTEAFF	TGTGCCAGCAGCCAAGAAGTAGGACAGTACACTGAAGCTTTCTTT
many	TRBV3-1	TRBJ2-3	NA	CASSQAGSSTDTQYF	TGTGCCAGCAGCCAAGCGGGGTCGAGCACAGATACGCAGTATTTT
many	TRBV5-1	TRBJ1-6	NA	CASSNSGGSYNSPLHF	TGCGCCAGCAGCAACTCCGGGGGGAGTTATAATTCACCCCTCCACTTT
few	TRBV5-1	TRBJ1-1	NA	CASSLDSVINTEAFF	TGCGCCAGCAGCTTGGATTCGGTGATAAACACTGAAGCTTTCTTT
many	TRBV5-1	TRBJ2-2	TRBD1	CASSFFGDRNTGELFF	TGCGCCAGCAGCTTCTTCGGGGACAGGAACACCGGGGAGCTGTTTTTT
NA	TRBV7-9	TRBJ2-5	TRBD2	CASSTSGGAVAETQYF	TGTGCCAGCAGCACCTCCGGGGGGGCCGTGGCTGAGACCCAGTACTTC
many	TRBV11-2	TRBJ2-7	NA	CASSLDVQPYYEQYF	TGTGCCAGCAGCTTAGATGTACAACCGTACTACGAGCAGTACTTC
many	TRBV5-6	TRBJ1-6	NA	CASSSPWPNSPLHF	TGTGCCAGCAGCTCCCCCTGGCCTAATTCACCCCTCCACTTT
many	TRBV28	TRBJ1-4	TRBD1	CASSGQGGDEKLFF	TGTGCCAGCAGTGGACAGGGTGGGGATGAAAAACTGTTTTTT
NA	TRBV7-8	TRBJ1-5	NA	CASSSGKPHQPQHF	TGTGCCAGCAGTTCCGGGAAACCCCATCAGCCCCAGCATTTT
many	TRBV7-9	TRBJ2-5	NA	CASSLEVETQYF	TGTGCCAGCAGCTTAGAGGTGGAGACCCAGTACTTC
many	TRBV12-3/TRBV12-4	TRBJ1-6	NA	CASTTLGGHNSPLHF	TGTGCCAGCACTACCTTGGGGGGACATAATTCACCCCTCCACTTT
NA	TRBV20-1	TRBJ2-5	TRBD2	CSAGPSSGGVLTQYF	TGCAGTGCTGGACCCTCTAGCGGGGGGGTCCTTACCCAGTACTTC
few	TRBV14	TRBJ2-5	NA	CASSQEGARFETQYF	TGTGCCAGCAGCCAAGAGGGGGCGCGGTTCGAGACCCAGTACTTC
many	TRBV5-1	TRBJ2-2	NA	CASSIVTGTGSGELFF	TGCGCCAGCAGCATAGTAACCGGGACTGGGTCCGGGGAGCTGTTTTTT
few	TRBV7-8	TRBJ2-7	NA	CASGTRSSYEQYF	TGTGCCAGTGGGACAAGGAGCTCCTACGAGCAGTACTTC
many	TRBV15	TRBJ2-3	TRBD2	CATSRVPRTSGGVPYTDTQYF	TGTGCCACCAGCAGAGTCCCTCGGACGAGCGGGGGGGTCCCGTACACAGATACGCAGTATTTT
many	TRBV5-1	TRBJ1-4	NA	CASSLEGGRINEKLFF	TGCGCCAGCAGCTTGGAGGGCGGCCGGATAAATGAAAAACTGTTTTTT
few	TRBV5-1	TRBJ2-7	TRBD1	CASSAPGQSSYEQYF	TGCGCCAGCAGCGCCCCGGGACAGAGCTCCTACGAGCAGTACTTC
many	TRBV7-2	TRBJ2-3	NA	CASSLGDTYSSTDTQYF	TGTGCCAGCAGCTTAGGGGACACCTACTCTAGCACAGATACGCAGTATTTT
NA	TRBV7-3	TRBJ2-3	NA	CASSSQWGDTQYF	TGTGCCAGCAGCTCTCAATGGGGAGATACGCAGTATTTT
many	TRBV12-3/TRBV12-4	TRBJ1-1	NA	CASSFRQASEAFF	TGTGCCAGCAGTTTCCGACAGGCGAGTGAAGCTTTCTTT
many	TRBV5-1	TRBJ2-1	TRBD2	CASSSTSGGINEQFF	TGCGCCAGCAGCTCGACTAGCGGGGGAATCAATGAGCAGTTCTTC
NA	TRBV5-1	TRBJ2-7	NA	CASSLAWGYEQYF	TGCGCCAGCAGCTTGGCCTGGGGATACGAGCAGTACTTC
many	TRBV3-1	TRBJ2-7	TRBD2	CASSHAARGIYF	TGTGCCAGCAGCCATGCTGCGCGGGGGATATACTTC
many	TRBV29-1	TRBJ2-5	TRBD1	CSVLGGQGQETQYF	TGCAGCGTCCTCGGGGGACAGGGACAAGAGACCCAGTACTTC
many	TRBV24-1	TRBJ2-1	NA	CATSETGASYNEQFF	TGTGCCACCAGTGAGACAGGTGCCTCCTACAATGAGCAGTTCTTC
NA	TRBV6-5	TRBJ2-7	NA	CASSYSDRGLTRQYF	TGTGCCAGCAGTTACTCGGATAGGGGCCTTACGAGGCAGTACTTC
many	TRBV28	TRBJ2-7	TRBD1	CASRTDRGHEQYF	TGTGCCAGCAGAACGGACAGGGGCCACGAGCAGTACTTC
few	TRBV20-1	TRBJ1-5	NA	CSARTTQGKRTQHF	TGCAGTGCTAGAACCACACAGGGTAAGCGGACCCAGCATTTT
many	TRBV29-1	TRBJ2-5	TRBD1	CSVRDRGQETQYF	TGCAGCGTCCGGGACAGGGGACAAGAGACCCAGTACTTC
NA	TRBV20-1	TRBJ2-1	TRBD2	CSATAYVTSGGYNEQFF	TGCAGTGCAACCGCCTACGTGACTAGCGGGGGCTACAATGAGCAGTTCTTC
many	TRBV12-3/TRBV12-4	TRBJ2-1	NA	CASTSHAGLEIF	TGTGCCAGCACTAGTCACGCGGGGCTCGAGATCTTC
NA	TRBV3-1	TRBJ2-1	NA	CASSYLPGLSSYNEQFF	TGTGCCAGCAGCTATTTACCGGGACTGAGCTCCTACAATGAGCAGTTCTTC
many	TRBV5-6	TRBJ2-1	NA	CASSLGGPQGGEQFF	TGTGCCAGCAGCTTGGGAGGGCCCCAGGGTGGGGAGCAGTTCTTC
NA	TRBV12-3/TRBV12-4	TRBJ2-7	NA	CASSSATYEQYF	TGTGCCAGCAGTTCCGCAACCTACGAGCAGTACTTC
NA	TRBV20-1	TRBJ2-5	NA	CSARRETQYF	TGCAGTGCTAGACGTGAGACCCAGTACTTC
many	TRBV19	TRBJ2-3	NA	CASTIGATQYF	TGTGCCAGTACCATTGGGGCTACGCAGTATTTT
many	TRBV7-2	TRBJ2-7	TRBD2	CASSLASGGSEQYF	TGTGCCAGCAGCTTAGCTAGCGGGGGAAGCGAGCAGTACTTC
many	TRBV5-1	TRBJ2-7	NA	CASSLASVEQYF	TGCGCCAGCAGCTTGGCATCAGTCGAGCAGTACTTC
few	TRBV5-1	TRBJ1-5	TRBD1	CASRTGQGIYQPQHF	TGCGCCAGCAGGACAGGACAGGGGATCTATCAGCCCCAGCATTTT
many	TRBV5-1	TRBJ2-3	NA	CASSLRGSTDTQYF	TGCGCCAGCAGCTTACGAGGAAGCACAGATACGCAGTATTTT
many	TRBV5-1	TRBJ1-4	TRBD1	CASSFGTGEEKLFF	TGCGCCAGCAGCTTCGGGACAGGGGAAGAAAAACTGTTTTTT
few	TRBV6-1	TRBJ1-5	NA	CASSEMAQRGQPQHF	TGTGCCAGCAGTGAAATGGCCCAAAGGGGTCAGCCCCAGCATTTT
few	TRBV2	TRBJ2-5	NA	CASRTDRQETQYF	TGTGCCAGCAGGACGGACAGACAAGAGACCCAGTACTTC
many	TRBV20-1	TRBJ1-2	NA	CSAREGPNYGYTF	TGCAGTGCTAGAGAGGGACCTAACTATGGCTACACCTTC
many	TRBV27	TRBJ2-3	NA	CASSSPLLRSTDTQYF	TGTGCCAGCAGTTCCCCCCTATTGAGGAGCACAGATACGCAGTATTTT
NA	TRBV12-3/TRBV12-4	TRBJ2-3	NA	CASSFREPSPSQYF	TGTGCCAGCAGTTTCCGGGAACCCTCCCCATCGCAGTATTTT
NA	TRBV19	TRBJ2-3	NA	CASSAEGRPTDTQYF	TGTGCCAGTAGTGCCGAGGGGCGCCCCACAGATACGCAGTATTTT
NA	TRBV28	TRBJ2-3	NA	CASSLPGAGYTDTQYF	TGTGCCAGCAGTCTGCCGGGGGCCGGATACACAGATACGCAGTATTTT
many	TRBV5-1	TRBJ1-1	NA	CASSPGQNTEAFF	TGCGCCAGCAGCCCAGGACAGAACACTGAAGCTTTCTTT
many	TRBV5-1	TRBJ2-3	NA	CASSPAGPSRSTDTQYF	TGCGCCAGCAGCCCCGCGGGCCCCTCTCGTAGCACAGATACGCAGTATTTT
few	TRBV27	TRBJ2-1	NA	CASSFELSPDYNEQFF	TGTGCCAGCAGTTTCGAGCTGTCCCCCGACTACAATGAGCAGTTCTTC
few	TRBV5-1	TRBJ2-2	NA	CASSFAGVANTGELFF	TGCGCCAGCAGCTTCGCGGGCGTCGCGAACACCGGGGAGCTGTTTTTT
many	TRBV3-1	TRBJ2-4	TRBD1	CASSTGDKNIQYF	TGTGCCAGCAGTACAGGGGACAAAAACATTCAGTACTTC
NA	TRBV5-4	TRBJ2-6	TRBD1	CASSWGQLSGANVLTF	TGTGCCAGCAGCTGGGGACAGCTCTCTGGGGCCAACGTCCTGACTTTC